This TCR beta chain originates from a study of control samples from healthy donors and cancer patients. Method: immunoSEQ multiplex PCR; TCRdb's copy keeps in-frame clones and lacks some. The data contain about 100,000 clones, about 90% of them singletons. Trimming cost V 5 bases and J 9 bases; bases outside gene matches: 16. The CDR3 has 17 residues. Germline V gene sequence: CDR1 SGHNT, CDR2 YENEEA. The V call is TRBV11-3, the J call TRBJ2-1; 10 bases are a match to TRBD2. The TCR originated in a woman aged 50 to 60 in good health. What was sequenced was blood. CDR3 in DNA: TGTGCCAGCAGCCTCAGCTTGTTCAGCGGGAGGGCCGGTGAGCAGTTCTTC. It translates to CASSLSLFSGRAGEQFF.